This T cell receptor beta chain appears in the sequencing data of a study of type 1 regulatory T cells. At the level of the study: T-allo10 is a Tr1-enriched, alloantigen-specific CD4 T cell product made in vitro.

This clonotype is labeled as medium-sized. In TCRdb, the reads were re-called with MiXCR into one record per CDR3 protein. Of about 18,000 distinct CDR3 sequences listed, roughly 10% are singletons. Sequenced: CD4+ T cells, either the whole sample or a sorted fraction (not recorded which). The receptor was isolated from a human donor in good health.

In DNA form, the CDR3 reads TGCAGTGCTAGAACAGGGACAGAGTCTGGCTACACCTTC. Residues: CSARTGTESGYTF. This chain uses TRBV20-1 with TRBJ1-2, with TRBD1 identical over 7 bases. V lost 2 bases, J lost 7 bases, and 7 bases stayed unmatched. The CDR3 extends over 13 amino acids. Germline assignment: CDR1 DFQATT and CDR2 SNEGSKA (reference sequence).